The text below deals with one T cell receptor beta chain. The antigen remains unidentified. The data originate from a study of shared clonotypes between healthy human individuals. Study results and caveats: Richness estimates generally favored naive over memory subsets. Approximately 5.3% was the fraction of naive CD4 clonotypes found shared across a few donors.

Sequencing was at deep level. Clones were sequenced by immunoSEQ multiplex PCR, and TCRdb holds only the in-frame ones, with some missing. Among about 2,100,000 clones listed, about 92% were seen once. Naivety among CD8 cells was defined by CD45RO negativity and positive CCR7 selection, thereby excluding terminally differentiated effector memory CD45RA+ cells. This TCR derives from a man aged 18 to 30 in good health. Some clones in this sample may be carry-over from other donors' samples. Sequenced input: naive CD8+ T cells from PBMCs.

Here the CDR3 reads CASSPEFWGGTPLRGTEAFF. The CDR3 nucleotides read TGCGCCAGCAGCCCGGAATTCTGGGGCGGGACACCCCTGCGGGGCACTGAAGCTTTCTTT. The chain links TRBV5-1 to TRBJ1-1; TRBD1 is a possible D gene (6 bases). Germline-derived CDR1 and CDR2 are SGHRS and YFSETQ. Between the trimmed V and J ends, which lost 4 bases and 4 bases, there was a span of 32 bases. The CDR3 length is 20 residues.